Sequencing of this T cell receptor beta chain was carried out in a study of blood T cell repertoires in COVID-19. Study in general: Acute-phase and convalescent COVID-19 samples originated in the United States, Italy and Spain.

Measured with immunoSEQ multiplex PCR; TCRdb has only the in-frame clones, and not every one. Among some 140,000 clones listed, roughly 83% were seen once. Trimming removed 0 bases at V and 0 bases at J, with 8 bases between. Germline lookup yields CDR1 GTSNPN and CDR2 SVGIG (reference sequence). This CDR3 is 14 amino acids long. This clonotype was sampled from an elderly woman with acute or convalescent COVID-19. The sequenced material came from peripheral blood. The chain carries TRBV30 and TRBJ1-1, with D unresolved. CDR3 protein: CAWSVENLNTEAFF. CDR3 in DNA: TGTGCCTGGAGTGTCGAGAACCTGAACACTGAAGCTTTCTTT.